The clone carrying this T cell receptor (beta chain) was seen a few times. What it binds is not known. The data belong to a study of T cell repertoires in ileal Crohn's disease. Background on the study: Around 40% were active smokers at surgery; median disease duration was almost 8 years. Around 0.45 micrograms of biopsy DNA per sample underwent TCRB immunosequencing. General observations from the study: All patients with clonality above 26.8% had endoscopic recurrence. High-frequency clones were more common in sorted CD8 than CD4 cells.

The data were produced by immunoSEQ multiplex PCR, yet TCRdb's version contains in-frame clones alone and is incomplete. The sample holds 15,000 to 20,000 clones, roughly three quarters seen once. Per the germline V gene, CDR1 is SGHRS and CDR2 is YFSETQ. The CDR3 is 14 amino acids. Germline trimming cut 5 bases from V and 0 bases from J; bases unmatched to any gene: 0. Specified time point: inflamed ileum from the surgical specimen. Sample: ileal tissue. The TCR sequence derives from an adult with Crohn's disease. This chain links TRBV5-1 with TRBJ2-2; 8 nucleotides match TRBD1. The CDR3 sequence: CASRQGANTGELFF. The CDR3 nucleotides read TGCGCCAGCAGACAGGGGGCGAACACCGGGGAGCTGTTTTTT.